These 27 T cell receptor beta chains came from one sample sequenced in a study of blood T cell repertoires in COVID-19. Profiling relied on immunoSEQ multiplex PCR, and the TCRdb table lists in-frame clones only, not all of them. The sample lists about 130,000 clones, around 85% occurring once. The sequenced material came from PBMCs or T cells enriched from blood (not recorded which). These receptors were collected from a man aged 50 to 59 who had recovered from COVID-19.

The chain recombines TRBV5-8 with TRBJ2-7; 13 bases are a match to TRBD2. CDR1 and CDR2 (germline): SGHTS, YDEGEE. V trimming: 1 base; J trimming: 1 base; junction bases outside the gene matches: 5. This CDR3 has 17 residues. The CDR3, as DNA: TGTGCCAGCAGCTTGACCGGGACTAGCGGGGCTTCCTACGAGCAGTACTTC. Encoded protein: CASSLTGTSGASYEQYF.

The CDR3 here is CASKTGGDTEAFF. The CDR3 bases are TGTGCCAGCAAAACAGGGGGTGACACTGAAGCTTTCTTT. The chain has TRBV19 and TRBJ1-1; 8 bases agree with TRBD1. This CDR3 is 13 amino acids long. Germline CDR1 is LNHDA and CDR2 is SQIVND (reference sequence). V dropped 9 bases and J dropped 3; count of bases not matched to a gene: 6. The full variable domain, its missing parts supplied by reference TRBV19 and TRBJ1-1, is DGGITQSPKYLFRKEGQNVTLSCEQNLNHDAMYWYRQDPGQGLRLIYYSQIVNDFQKGDIAEGYSVSREKKESFPLTVTSAQKNPTAFYLCASKTGGDTEAFFGQGTRLTVV.

This chain joins TRBV7-3 and TRBJ2-1, with 9 positions matching TRBD2. This CDR3 has 15 residues. Germline V gene sequence: CDR1 SGHTA, CDR2 FQGTGA. V lost 6 bases and J lost 0; bases outside the gene matches: 3. The CDR3 here is CASSSTSGSYNEQFF. The CDR3 coding sequence is TGTGCCAGCAGTTCGACTAGCGGCTCCTACAATGAGCAGTTCTTC.

This rearrangement joins TRBV29-1 to TRBJ1-5; maybe TRBD1 (6 bases). The CDR3 contains 12 residues. Deletions cut 5 bases from V and 3 bases from J, with 8 bases between. The germline V gene has CDR1 SQVTM and CDR2 ANQGSEA. The CDR3 sequence is CSVRDNNQPQHF. The CDR3 DNA follows: TGCAGCGTTCGGGACAACAATCAGCCCCAGCATTTT.

The gene calls are TRBV27 and TRBJ2-7; 7 positions match TRBD2. The V gene's germline CDR1 is MNHEY and CDR2 SMNVEV (reference sequence). The CDR3 runs to 14 residues. Trimming cost V 4 bases and J 4 bases; bases outside gene matches: 7. In nucleotides, the CDR3 is TGTGCCAGCAGTTGGGTTGCGGGGGAGTACGAGCAGTACTTC. Amino acid sequence: CASSWVAGEYEQYF.

This chain connects TRBV9 to TRBJ2-5, with 11 bases identical to TRBD2. The germline CDR1 and CDR2 sequences are SGDLS and YYNGEE. J gave up 5 bases and V 3 bases, and 3 bases lay outside the gene matches. The CDR3 consists of 14 residues. CDR3 amino acids: CASSGSGGAETQYF. The DNA for the CDR3 is TGTGCCAGCAGCGGTAGCGGGGGGGCTGAGACCCAGTACTTC.

The rearrangement links TRBV7-2 to TRBJ2-5; D unresolved. Germline CDR1 and CDR2: SGHTA and FQGNSA. V was shortened by 0 bases and J by 4 bases, with 6 bases between the two germline ends. This CDR3 spans 13 amino acids. CDR3 DNA: TGTGCCAGCAGCTTAGCGCACAGAGAGACCCAGTACTTC. This sequence encodes CASSLAHRETQYF.

This rearrangement joins TRBV4-3 to TRBJ1-2; a weak D match, TRBD1 (5 bases). Germline CDR1 is LGHNA and CDR2 is YSLEER. The CDR3 extends over 17 amino acids. Between the trimmed V and J ends, which lost 2 bases and 1 base, there was a span of 17 bases. Here the CDR3 reads CASSQMDTGSGNYGYTF. The CDR3 DNA sequence: TGCGCCAGCAGCCAAATGGACACAGGCTCTGGTAACTATGGCTACACCTTC.

This chain uses TRBV19 with TRBJ1-1; D gene uncertain. The CDR3 is 14 residues long. Trimming took 5 bases from V and 5 from J, leaving 15 bases between them. CDR1 LNHDA and CDR2 SQIVND come from the germline V gene (reference sequence). The CDR3 DNA follows: TGTGCCAGTAGTCATGAGACCGCGGGGACTGAAGCTTTCTTT. Translated: CASSHETAGTEAFF. Together with reference TRBV19 and TRBJ1-1, the CDR3 gives the full variable domain: DGGITQSPKYLFRKEGQNVTLSCEQNLNHDAMYWYRQDPGQGLRLIYYSQIVNDFQKGDIAEGYSVSREKKESFPLTVTSAQKNPTAFYLCASSHETAGTEAFFGQGTRLTVV.

This clone was recorded only once. The chain recombines TRBV6-5 with TRBJ2-7, with D unclear. The CDR3 length is 13 residues. Germline-derived CDR1 and CDR2 are MNHEY and SVGAGI. Trimming took off 4 bases at V and 2 bases at J, with 9 bases between the two ends. The CDR3 loop is CASSLDPAYEQYF. CDR3 sequence (DNA): TGTGCCAGCAGTTTAGATCCGGCCTACGAGCAGTACTTC.

This chain connects TRBV23-1 to TRBJ2-7, with 10 positions matching TRBD1. TRBV23-1 is filed as an ORF, its function uncertain. The CDR3 has 15 amino acids. The J segment lost 3 bases and the V segment lost 0 bases, leaving 2 bases of the junction unmatched. CDR3 DNA: TGCGCCAGCAGTCAATCACGGGACAGGGGCTACGAGCAGTACTTC. Translating gives CASSQSRDRGYEQYF.

The rearrangement links TRBV7-9 to TRBJ1-4; the D gene is possibly TRBD1 (5 bases). CDR3 length: 16 amino acids. Germline V gene data show CDR1 as SEHNR and CDR2 as FQNEAQ (reference sequence). V shed 6 bases and J shed 0 bases, with 14 bases lying between them. CDR3 sequence (DNA): TGTGCCAGCAGTCCCCGTGCAGGGCCAACTAATGAAAAACTGTTTTTT. It codes for CASSPRAGPTNEKLFF.

The genes are TRBV7-3 and TRBJ2-2; 8 bases agree with TRBD1. Trimming removed 5 bases from V and 4 bases from J; junction bases left unmatched: 9. CDR1 SGHTA and CDR2 FQGTGA come from the germline V gene. CDR3 length equals 16 residues. The CDR3 spells CASSPGQAGFTGELFF. The CDR3, as DNA: TGTGCCAGCAGCCCGGGACAGGCGGGTTTCACCGGGGAGCTGTTTTTT.

The chain links TRBV6-4 to TRBJ1-1; TRBD1 aligns across 7 bases. This CDR3 spans 12 amino acids. V was pared by 3 bases and J by 8 bases, with 3 bases of the junction left unmatched. Germline V gene data show CDR1 as MRHNA and CDR2 as SNTAGT. DNA for the CDR3: TGTGCCAGCAGTGATAGACAGGGAGAAGCTTTCTTT. Translating it yields CASSDRQGEAFF.

The V gene is TRBV6-5, the J gene TRBJ1-2; maybe TRBD1 (5 bases). V dropped 8 bases and J dropped 8 bases, with 12 bases sitting between them. Germline CDR1 and CDR2: MNHEY and SVGAGI. The CDR3 sequence is 11 residues long. The CDR3 sequence: CASGQGGGYTF. The DNA for the CDR3 is TGTGCCAGCGGGCAGGGCGGCGGCTACACCTTC.

This clone was observed a handful of times. Relative to the germline gene, one junction end is altered; a read error may explain this. The rearrangement uses TRBV5-1 and TRBJ1-6; D call uncertain. The CDR3 is made up of 16 amino acids. Germline V gene lookup returns CDR1 SGHRS and CDR2 YFSETQ. The CDR3 DNA follows: TGCGCCAGCAGCTTGGCGGGGATTATCTATGATTCACCCCTCCACTTT. Its protein product is CASSLAGIIYDSPLHF.

V gene TRBV12-2 combines with J gene TRBJ2-7; the D segment call TRBD2 is taken from the table without a DNA check. TRBV12-2 is a listed pseudogene. CDR3 length: 14 amino acids. The CDR3 nucleotides are TGTGCAAGTCGCTTTCGGCGGGAATCCTACGAGCAGTACTTC. As protein: CASRFRRESYEQYF.

This clone appeared once. The CDR3 protein is CASSQSANSPLHF. The CDR3 nucleotides are TGTGCCAGCTCACAATCTGCGAATTCACCCCTCCACTTT. The V and J genes are TRBV18 and TRBJ1-6, with no clear D. V lost 4 bases and J 7 bases, leaving 8 bases between the germline ends. Germline values: CDR1 KGHSH, CDR2 LQKENI. The CDR3 has 13 residues.

This clone turned up a few times. This chain joins TRBV27 and TRBJ2-5, with 8 positions matching TRBD1. The CDR3 length is 15 residues. The germline V gene has CDR1 MNHEY and CDR2 SMNVEV (reference sequence). V shed 0 bases, J shed 5 bases, and the junction held 5 bases outside the gene matches. For the CDR3, the DNA is TGTGCCAGCAGTTTATCATGGACAGGGATGGAGACCCAGTACTTC. It yields the protein CASSLSWTGMETQYF.

The rearrangement joins TRBV5-1 to TRBJ2-3; no reliable D call. Germline lookup yields CDR1 SGHRS and CDR2 YFSETQ. The CDR3 loop spans 14 amino acids. V was shortened by 0 bases and J by 2 bases, with 7 bases between the two germline ends. This CDR3 reads CASSLGSFTDTQYF. CDR3 DNA: TGCGCCAGCAGCTTGGGTTCCTTCACAGATACGCAGTATTTT.

The rearrangement joins TRBV7-3 to TRBJ1-2; 8 nucleotides line up with TRBD1. The ends lost 4 bases at V and 5 bases at J; junction bases unmatched: 6. CDR3 length: 14 residues. Germline V gives CDR1 SGHTA, CDR2 FQGTGA. CDR3 DNA sequence: TGTGCCAGCAGCTCAGGACAGGGCGGGTATGGCTACACCTTC. Protein sequence: CASSSGQGGYGYTF.

V is TRBV29-1 and J is TRBJ1-2; tentative D call: TRBD1 (5 bases). CDR1 and CDR2 (germline): SQVTM, ANQGSEA. V dropped 6 bases and J dropped 5 bases, with 19 bases sitting between them. The CDR3 totals 14 residues. The CDR3: CSVDPQGPLYGYTF. In DNA, the CDR3 is TGCAGCGTGGACCCGCAGGGCCCTCTTTATGGCTACACCTTC.

The genes are TRBV3-1 (or the pseudogene TRBV3-2) and TRBJ1-5, with D hard to call. Germline CDR1 is LGHDT and CDR2 is YNNKEL (reference sequence). Between the trimmed V and J ends, which lost 3 bases and 12 bases, there was a span of 12 bases. The CDR3 length is 12 residues. CDR3 in amino acids: CASSHEGRGQHF. CDR3 DNA: TGTGCCAGCAGCCATGAGGGAAGAGGCCAGCATTTT.

The chain links TRBV28 to TRBJ2-3; 9 positions agree with TRBD2. Germline V gives CDR1 MDHEN, CDR2 SYDVKM. This CDR3 comprises 18 residues. V gave up 7 bases and J gave up 5 bases; unmatched junction bases: 19. The chain's CDR3 is CASNEPGGGGLSQDTQYF. CDR3 nucleotides: TGTGCCAGCAACGAGCCGGGCGGGGGGGGCCTGTCCCAAGATACGCAGTATTTT.

This clone has just a few counts. V and J are TRBV4-3 and TRBJ1-2; 7 bases are a match to TRBD1. J lost 4 bases, V lost 3 bases, and 8 bases had no gene match. This CDR3 comprises 15 residues. In germline, CDR1 is LGHNA, CDR2 YSLEER. CDR3 nucleotides: TGCGCCAGCAGCCAGAGGACAGGCCAACTCTATGGCTACACCTTC. Its protein is CASSQRTGQLYGYTF.

This clone showed up just a few times. The gene calls are TRBV12-5 and TRBJ2-1, with 8 bases matching TRBD1. Unmatched junction bases numbered 5, after V lost 6 bases and J lost 7 bases. The CDR3 has 13 amino acids. The germline CDR1 and CDR2 sequences are LGHNT and FRNRAP. CDR3 nucleotides: TGTGCTAGTGGCCAGGACAGGGCAAATGAGCAGTTCTTC. Protein product: CASGQDRANEQFF.

This clone appeared a few times. The CDR3 nucleotides are TGCGCCAGCAGCACGAACTGGGACTACCGATCAAGCTCCTACGAGCAGTACTTC. Protein: CASSTNWDYRSSSYEQYF. The rearrangement links TRBV5-1 to TRBJ2-7; 7 bases fit TRBD2. The trim removed 4 bases at V and 0 bases at J, leaving 16 bases unmatched. Germline CDR1 reads SGHRS; CDR2 reads YFSETQ. The CDR3 extends over 18 amino acids.